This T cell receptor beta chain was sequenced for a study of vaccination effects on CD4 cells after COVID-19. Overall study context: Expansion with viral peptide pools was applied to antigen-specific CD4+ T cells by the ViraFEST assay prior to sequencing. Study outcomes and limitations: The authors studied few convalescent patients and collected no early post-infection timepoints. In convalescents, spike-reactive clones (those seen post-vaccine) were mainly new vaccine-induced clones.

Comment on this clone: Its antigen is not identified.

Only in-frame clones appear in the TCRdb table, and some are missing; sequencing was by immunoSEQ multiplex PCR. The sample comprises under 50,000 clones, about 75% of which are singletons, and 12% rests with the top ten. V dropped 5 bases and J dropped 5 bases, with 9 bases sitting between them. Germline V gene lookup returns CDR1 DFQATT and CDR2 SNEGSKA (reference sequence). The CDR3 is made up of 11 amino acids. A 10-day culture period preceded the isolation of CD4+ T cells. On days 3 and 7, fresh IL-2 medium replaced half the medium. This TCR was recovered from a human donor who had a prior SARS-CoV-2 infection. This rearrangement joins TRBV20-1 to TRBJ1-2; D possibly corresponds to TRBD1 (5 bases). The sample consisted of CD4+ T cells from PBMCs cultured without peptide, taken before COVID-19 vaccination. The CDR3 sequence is CSAHKGYGYTF. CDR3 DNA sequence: TGCAGTGCTCATAAGGGGTATGGCTACACCTTC.